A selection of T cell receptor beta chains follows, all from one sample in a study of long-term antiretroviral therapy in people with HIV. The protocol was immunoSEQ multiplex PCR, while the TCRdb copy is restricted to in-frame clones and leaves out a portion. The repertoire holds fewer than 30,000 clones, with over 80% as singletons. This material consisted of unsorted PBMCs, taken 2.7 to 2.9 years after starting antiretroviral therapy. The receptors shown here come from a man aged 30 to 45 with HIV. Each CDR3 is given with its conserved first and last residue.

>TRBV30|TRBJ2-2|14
CAWARGVNTGELFF
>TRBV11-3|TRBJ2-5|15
CASSLGARGQETQYF
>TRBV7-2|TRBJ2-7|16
CASSLGTSGFSYEQYF
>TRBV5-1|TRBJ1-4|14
CASSLGAGGEKLFF
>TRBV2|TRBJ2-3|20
CASSEELASGDELGTDTQYF
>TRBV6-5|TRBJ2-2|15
CASSFGQGRTGELFF
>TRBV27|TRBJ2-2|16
CASQPAGTRNTGELFF
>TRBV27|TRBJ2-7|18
CASSFSDGIREPPYEQYF
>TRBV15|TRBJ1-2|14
CATSINREAEGYTF
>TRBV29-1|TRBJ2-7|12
CSVRRPPYEQYF
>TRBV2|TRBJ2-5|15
CASSEPVPRAETQYF
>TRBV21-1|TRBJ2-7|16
CASRKNRQDPTYEQYF
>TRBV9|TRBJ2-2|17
CASSIPRGTPNTGELFF
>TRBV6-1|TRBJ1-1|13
CASSVAPDSKAFF
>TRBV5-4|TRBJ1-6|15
CASSLDGVGSSPLHF
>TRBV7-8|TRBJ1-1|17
CASSLVGRGAANTEAFF
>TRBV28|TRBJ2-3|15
CASSYMGGLGDTQYF
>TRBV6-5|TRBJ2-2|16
CASSSAALRDTGELFF
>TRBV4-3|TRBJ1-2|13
CASSRTGGYGYTF
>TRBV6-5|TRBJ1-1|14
CASSPTELNTEAFF
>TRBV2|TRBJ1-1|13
CASRSRVGTEAFF
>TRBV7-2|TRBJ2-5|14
CASSPRTDLGTQYF
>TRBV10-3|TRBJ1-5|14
CATVQGGSNQPQHF
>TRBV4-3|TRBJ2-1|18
CASSQDLMGISGTNEQFF
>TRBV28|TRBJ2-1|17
CASSPLRGRSSYNEQFF
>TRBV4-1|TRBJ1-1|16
CASSHLRGSKNTEAFF
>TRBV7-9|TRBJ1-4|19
CASSLGLGGQSATNEKLFF
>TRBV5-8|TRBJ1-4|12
CASSRSNEKLFF
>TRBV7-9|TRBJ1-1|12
CASSLWDKEAFF
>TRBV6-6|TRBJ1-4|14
CASTLRPGGEKLFF
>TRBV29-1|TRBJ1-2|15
CSVEDMGGPNYGYTF
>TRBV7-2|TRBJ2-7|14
CASSLGGSQYEQYF
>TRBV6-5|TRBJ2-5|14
CASSLTANQETQYF
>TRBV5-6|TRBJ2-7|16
CASSLYGGRGAYEQYF
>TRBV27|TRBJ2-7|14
CASSLWGPPREQYF
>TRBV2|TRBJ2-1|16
CASSLSRVPSYNEQFF
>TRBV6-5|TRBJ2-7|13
CATRPRGVYEQYF
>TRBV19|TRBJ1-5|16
CASSISRVNSNQPQHF
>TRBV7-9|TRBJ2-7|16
CASSSPTSGGPGEQYF
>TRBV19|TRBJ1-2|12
CASSDGHYGYTF
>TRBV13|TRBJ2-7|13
CASSLSPGREQYF
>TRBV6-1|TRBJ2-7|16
CASSVVAVPSSYEQYF
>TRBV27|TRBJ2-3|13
CATRTGMTDTQYF
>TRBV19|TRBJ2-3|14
CASRGGVSTDTQYF
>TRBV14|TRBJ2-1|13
CASSLRLGNEQFF
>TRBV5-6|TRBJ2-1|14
CASSLPGRGNEQFF
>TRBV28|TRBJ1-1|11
CASIRNTEAFF
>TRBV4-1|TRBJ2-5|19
CASSQGDSGGQGVRETQYF
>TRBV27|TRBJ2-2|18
CASSLEGTSGIRTGELFF
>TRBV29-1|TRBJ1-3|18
CSVRGGQGVTGVGNTIYF
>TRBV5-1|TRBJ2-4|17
CASSLGTGQLAKNIQYF
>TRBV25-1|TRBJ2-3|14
CATISAGGGDTQYF
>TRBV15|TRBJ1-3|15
CATSRVHSLADTIYF
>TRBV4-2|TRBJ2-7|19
CASSRETGTGAPMGYEQYF
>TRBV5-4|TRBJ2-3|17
CASSSGTSGRNTDTQYF
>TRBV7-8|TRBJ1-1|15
CASSLNRGAVTEAFF